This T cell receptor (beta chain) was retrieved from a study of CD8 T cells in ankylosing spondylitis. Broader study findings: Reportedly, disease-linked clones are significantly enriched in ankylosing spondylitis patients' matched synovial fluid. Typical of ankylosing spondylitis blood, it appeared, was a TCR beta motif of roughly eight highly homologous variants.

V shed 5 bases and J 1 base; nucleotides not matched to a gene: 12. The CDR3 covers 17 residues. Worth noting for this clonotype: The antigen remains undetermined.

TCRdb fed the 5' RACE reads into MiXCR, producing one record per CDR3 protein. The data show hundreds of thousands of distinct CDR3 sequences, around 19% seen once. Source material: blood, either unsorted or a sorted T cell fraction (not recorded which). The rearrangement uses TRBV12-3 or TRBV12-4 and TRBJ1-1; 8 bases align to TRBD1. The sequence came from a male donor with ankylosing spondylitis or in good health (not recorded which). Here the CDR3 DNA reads TGTGCCAGCAGTGACCAACATGTAGGACAGGGGAACACTGAAGCTTTCTTT. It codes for CASSDQHVGQGNTEAFF.